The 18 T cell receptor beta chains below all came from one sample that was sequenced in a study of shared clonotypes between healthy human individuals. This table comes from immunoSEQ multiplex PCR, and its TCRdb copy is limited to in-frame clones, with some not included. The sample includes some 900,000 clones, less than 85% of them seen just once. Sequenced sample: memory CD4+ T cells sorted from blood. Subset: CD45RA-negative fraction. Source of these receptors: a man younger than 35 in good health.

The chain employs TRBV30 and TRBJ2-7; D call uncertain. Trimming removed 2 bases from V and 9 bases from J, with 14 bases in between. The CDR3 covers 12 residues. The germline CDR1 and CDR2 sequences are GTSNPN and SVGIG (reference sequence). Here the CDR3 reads CAWSSGSRLQYF. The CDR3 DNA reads TGTGCCTGGAGTTCCGGTAGTCGGTTGCAGTACTTC.

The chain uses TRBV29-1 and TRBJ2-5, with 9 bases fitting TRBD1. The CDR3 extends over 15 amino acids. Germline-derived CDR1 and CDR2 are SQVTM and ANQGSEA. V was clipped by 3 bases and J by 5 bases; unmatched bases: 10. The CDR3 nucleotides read TGCAGCGTTGAGGCCCCGGACAGGGGTCGGGAGACCCAGTACTTC. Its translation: CSVEAPDRGRETQYF.

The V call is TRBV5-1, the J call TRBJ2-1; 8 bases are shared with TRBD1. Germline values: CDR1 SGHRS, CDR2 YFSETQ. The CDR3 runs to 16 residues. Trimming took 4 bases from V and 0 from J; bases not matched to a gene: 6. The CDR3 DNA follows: TGCGCCAGCAGCGCCTTGGGACAGGCCTCCTACAATGAGCAGTTCTTC. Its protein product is CASSALGQASYNEQFF. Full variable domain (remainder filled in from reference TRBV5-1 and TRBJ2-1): KAGVTQTPRYLIKTRGQQVTLSCSPISGHRSVSWYQQTPGQGLQFLFEYFSETQRNKGNFPGRFSGRQFSNSRSEMNVSTLELGDSALYLCASSALGQASYNEQFFGPGTRLTVL.

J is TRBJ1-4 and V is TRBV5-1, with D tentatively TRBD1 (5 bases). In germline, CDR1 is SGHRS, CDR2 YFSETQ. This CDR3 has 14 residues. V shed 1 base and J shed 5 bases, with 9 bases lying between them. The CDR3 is CASSLQGKNEKLFF. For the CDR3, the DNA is TGCGCCAGCAGCTTGCAGGGAAAGAATGAAAAACTGTTTTTT.

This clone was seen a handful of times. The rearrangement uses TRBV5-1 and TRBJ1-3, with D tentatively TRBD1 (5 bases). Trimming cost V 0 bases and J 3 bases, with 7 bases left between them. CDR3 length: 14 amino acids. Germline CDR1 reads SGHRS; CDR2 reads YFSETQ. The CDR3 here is CASSLAGDGNTIYF. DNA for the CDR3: TGCGCCAGCAGCTTGGCGGGGGATGGAAACACCATATATTTT.

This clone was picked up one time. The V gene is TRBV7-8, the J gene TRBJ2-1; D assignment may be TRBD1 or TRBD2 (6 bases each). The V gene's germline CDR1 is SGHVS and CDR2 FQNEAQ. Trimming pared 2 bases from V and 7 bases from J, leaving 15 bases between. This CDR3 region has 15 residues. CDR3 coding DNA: TGTGCCAGCAGCTTAAAGGGGGGATGGTTGAATGAGCAGTTCTTC. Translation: CASSLKGGWLNEQFF.

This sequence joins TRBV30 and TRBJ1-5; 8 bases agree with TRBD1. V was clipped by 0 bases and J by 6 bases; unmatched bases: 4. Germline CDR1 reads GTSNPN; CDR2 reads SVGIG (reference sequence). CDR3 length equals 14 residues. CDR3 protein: CAWSVGQGGQPQHF. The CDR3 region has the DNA TGTGCCTGGAGTGTAGGACAGGGTGGTCAGCCCCAGCATTTT.

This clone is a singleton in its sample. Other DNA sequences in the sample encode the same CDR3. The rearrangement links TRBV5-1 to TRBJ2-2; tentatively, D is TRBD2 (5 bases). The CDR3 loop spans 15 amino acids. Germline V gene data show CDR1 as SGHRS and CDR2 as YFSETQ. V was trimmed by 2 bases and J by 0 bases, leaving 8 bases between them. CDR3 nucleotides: TGCGCCAGCAGCTTCGGCGGGCCGAACACCGGGGAGCTGTTTTTT. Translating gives CASSFGGPNTGELFF.

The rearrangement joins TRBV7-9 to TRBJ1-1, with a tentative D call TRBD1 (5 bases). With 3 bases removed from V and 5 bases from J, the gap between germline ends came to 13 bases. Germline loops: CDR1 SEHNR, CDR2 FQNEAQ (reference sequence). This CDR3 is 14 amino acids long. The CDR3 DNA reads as TGTGCCAGCAGCTTTGAGTCGGGGGTTACTGAAGCTTTCTTT. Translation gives CASSFESGVTEAFF.

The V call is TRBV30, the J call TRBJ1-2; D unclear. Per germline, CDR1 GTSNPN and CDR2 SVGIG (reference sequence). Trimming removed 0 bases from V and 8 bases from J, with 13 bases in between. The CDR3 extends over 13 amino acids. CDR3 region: CAWSVEGTFGYTF. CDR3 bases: TGTGCCTGGAGTGTAGAGGGAACCTTCGGCTACACCTTC. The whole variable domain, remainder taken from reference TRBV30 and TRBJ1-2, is SQTIHQWPATLVQPVGSPLSLECTVEGTSNPNLYWYRQAAGRGLQLLFYSVGIGQISSEVPQNLSASRPQDRQFILSSKKLLLSDSGFYLCAWSVEGTFGYTFGSGTRLTVV.

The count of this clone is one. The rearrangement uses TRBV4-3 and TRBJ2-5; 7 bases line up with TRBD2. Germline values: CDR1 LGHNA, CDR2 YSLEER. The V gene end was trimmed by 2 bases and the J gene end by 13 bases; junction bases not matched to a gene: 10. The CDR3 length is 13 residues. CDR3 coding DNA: TGCGCCAGCAGCCAAATGCGCGGGAGAGCCCTGTACTTC. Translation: CASSQMRGRALYF.

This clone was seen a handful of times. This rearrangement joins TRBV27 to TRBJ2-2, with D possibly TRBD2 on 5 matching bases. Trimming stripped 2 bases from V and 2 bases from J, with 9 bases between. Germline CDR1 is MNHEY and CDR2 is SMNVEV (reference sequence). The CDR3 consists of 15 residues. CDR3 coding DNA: TGTGCCAGCAGTTTAATCGGACTCAACACCGGGGAGCTGTTTTTT. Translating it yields CASSLIGLNTGELFF.

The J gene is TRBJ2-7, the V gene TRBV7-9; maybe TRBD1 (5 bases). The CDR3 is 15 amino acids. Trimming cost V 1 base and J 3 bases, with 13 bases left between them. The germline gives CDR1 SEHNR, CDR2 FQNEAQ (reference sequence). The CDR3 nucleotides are TGTGCCAGCAGCTTAGGAGACAGATCCAGCTACGAGCAGTACTTC. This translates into CASSLGDRSSYEQYF.

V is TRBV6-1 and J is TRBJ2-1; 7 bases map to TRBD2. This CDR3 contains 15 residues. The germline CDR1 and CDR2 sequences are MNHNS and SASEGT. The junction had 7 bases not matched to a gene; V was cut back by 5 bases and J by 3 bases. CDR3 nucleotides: TGTGCCAGCAGTATGACTAGCAGCTACTACAATGAGCAGTTCTTC. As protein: CASSMTSSYYNEQFF.

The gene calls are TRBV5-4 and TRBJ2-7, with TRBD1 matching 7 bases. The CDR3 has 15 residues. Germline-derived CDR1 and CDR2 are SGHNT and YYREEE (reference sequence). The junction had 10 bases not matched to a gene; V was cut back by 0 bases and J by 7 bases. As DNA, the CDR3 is TGTGCCAGCAGCTTGGATCCGGGACAGAGAGAAGAGCAGTACTTC. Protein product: CASSLDPGQREEQYF.

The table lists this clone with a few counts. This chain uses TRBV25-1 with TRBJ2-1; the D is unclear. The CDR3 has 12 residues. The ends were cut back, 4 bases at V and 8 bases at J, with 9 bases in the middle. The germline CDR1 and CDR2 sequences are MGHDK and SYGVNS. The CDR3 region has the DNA TGTGCCAGCAGTGGCGATGTCCATGAGCAGTTCTTC. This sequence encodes CASSGDVHEQFF.

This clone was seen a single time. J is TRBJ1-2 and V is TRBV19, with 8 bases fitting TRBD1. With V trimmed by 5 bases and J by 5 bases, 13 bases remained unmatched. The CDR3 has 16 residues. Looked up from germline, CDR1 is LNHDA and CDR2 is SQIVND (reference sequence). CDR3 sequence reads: CASSYLGQATVYGYTF. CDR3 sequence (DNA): TGTGCCAGTAGTTACCTGGGACAGGCCACGGTATATGGCTACACCTTC.

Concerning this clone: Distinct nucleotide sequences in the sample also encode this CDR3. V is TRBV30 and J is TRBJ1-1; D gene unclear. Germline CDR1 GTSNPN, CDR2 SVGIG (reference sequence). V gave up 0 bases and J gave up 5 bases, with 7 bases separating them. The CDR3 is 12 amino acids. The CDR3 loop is CAWSVRRTEAFF. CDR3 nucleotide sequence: TGTGCCTGGAGTGTACGGAGGACTGAAGCTTTCTTT. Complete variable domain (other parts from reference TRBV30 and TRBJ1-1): SQTIHQWPATLVQPVGSPLSLECTVEGTSNPNLYWYRQAAGRGLQLLFYSVGIGQISSEVPQNLSASRPQDRQFILSSKKLLLSDSGFYLCAWSVRRTEAFFGQGTRLTVV.